The sequence of this T cell receptor (beta chain) was determined in a study of blood T cell repertoires in COVID-19. Whole-study context: The samples span acute and convalescent COVID-19 from the United States, Italy and Spain.

The germline V gene encodes CDR1 SEHNR and CDR2 FQNEAQ (reference sequence). Trimming stripped 1 base from V and 6 bases from J, with 9 bases between. The length of the CDR3 is 13 residues. Authors' analysis steps: From reference gene primer amplification, estimates of nucleated cell counts were derived. Sequencing was performed with immunoSEQ multiplex PCR; in TCRdb, only in-frame clones are kept and a portion is missing. The DNA was the basis for D and trimming; V, J and clone size are from that table. The data show under 350,000 clones, roughly 83% seen once. This chain joins TRBV7-9 and TRBJ1-2; weak D call: TRBD1 (6 bases). This TCR was recovered from a man aged 60 to 75 who had recovered from COVID-19. Sequenced: peripheral blood. The CDR3 region has the DNA TGTGCCAGCAGCTTAGAGGGGGATCATGGCTACACCTTC. Its translation: CASSLEGDHGYTF.